These 27 T cell receptor beta chains originate from one sample sequenced in a study of OX40 agonist ivuxolimab in advanced cancers. Assay: immunoSEQ multiplex PCR; the TCRdb copy retains only in-frame clones and omits some. The sample carries approximately 77,000 clones, about 92% recorded once. The sample was CD4+ or CD8+ T cells sorted from blood, taken in a trial of the OX40 agonist ivuxolimab. These receptors came from an adult with an advanced solid tumor such as melanoma, head and neck, liver or kidney cancer.

The chain carries TRBV19 and TRBJ2-5; 7 bases map to TRBD2. This CDR3 contains 13 residues. The germline CDR1 and CDR2 sequences are LNHDA and SQIVND (reference sequence). The trim removed 5 bases at V and 1 base at J, leaving 1 base unmatched. The CDR3 DNA is TGTGCCAGTAGTCTAGCGGCCCAAGAGACCCAGTACTTC. This sequence encodes CASSLAAQETQYF.

This clone has just one count. The chain employs TRBV6-5 and TRBJ2-1, with 8 positions matching TRBD1. Germline loops: CDR1 MNHEY, CDR2 SVGAGI. V was pared by 5 bases and J by 9 bases, with 6 bases of the junction left unmatched. This CDR3 has 13 residues. CDR3 sequence: CASSMDRVGEQFF. The CDR3 coding sequence is TGTGCCAGCAGTATGGACAGGGTGGGTGAGCAGTTCTTC.

V usage is TRBV30 and J usage is TRBJ2-5; a possible D gene is TRBD1 (6 bases). Trimming cost V 2 bases and J 8 bases, with 21 bases left between them. CDR1 and CDR2 from the germline V gene are GTSNPN and SVGIG (reference sequence). There are 15 residues in the CDR3. The CDR3 coding sequence is TGTGCCTGGAGTCCATTCCTCATGGGCAGGGGAACCCAGTACTTC. This codes for CAWSPFLMGRGTQYF.

The chain has TRBV5-4 and TRBJ2-7; D not certain. V shed 1 base and J shed 7 bases, with 12 bases lying between them. CDR1 SGHNT and CDR2 YYREEE come from the germline V gene (reference sequence). This CDR3 is built from 13 residues. The CDR3 loop is CASSLPHPFEQYF. The CDR3 bases are TGTGCCAGCAGCTTGCCTCACCCGTTTGAGCAGTACTTC.

The J gene is TRBJ2-3, the V gene TRBV5-1; 11 positions match TRBD2. Unmatched junction bases numbered 6, after V lost 2 bases and J lost 1 base. This CDR3 spans 17 amino acids. Germline-derived CDR1 and CDR2 are SGHRS and YFSETQ. The CDR3 DNA reads TGCGCCAGCAGCTTCTTGGGACTAGCGGTTCGCACAGATACGCAGTATTTT. It codes for CASSFLGLAVRTDTQYF.

J is TRBJ2-7 and V is TRBV7-9; unclear D gene. Trimming removed 4 bases at V and 2 bases at J, with 6 bases between. The CDR3 length is 12 residues. Per the germline V gene, CDR1 is SEHNR and CDR2 is FQNEAQ (reference sequence). CDR3 in DNA: TGTGCCAGCAGCTCCCCACCCTACGAGCAGTACTTC. It translates to CASSSPPYEQYF.

The V and J genes are TRBV5-1 and TRBJ2-3, with 7 bases that match TRBD1. V shed 4 bases and J 3 bases; nucleotides not matched to a gene: 8. CDR1 and CDR2 from the germline V gene are SGHRS and YFSETQ. CDR3 length equals 15 residues. The CDR3 sequence: CASSDHRGATDTQYF. In nucleotides, the CDR3 is TGCGCCAGCAGCGACCACAGGGGAGCGACAGATACGCAGTATTTT. Together with reference TRBV5-1 and TRBJ2-3, the CDR3 gives the full variable domain: KAGVTQTPRYLIKTRGQQVTLSCSPISGHRSVSWYQQTPGQGLQFLFEYFSETQRNKGNFPGRFSGRQFSNSRSEMNVSTLELGDSALYLCASSDHRGATDTQYFGPGTRLTVL.

The chain joins TRBV6-1 to TRBJ1-1, with D maybe TRBD1 (6 bases). The CDR3 covers 14 residues. V was cut by 6 bases and J by 2 bases, with 13 bases left in between. Germline loops: CDR1 MNHNS, CDR2 SASEGT. The CDR3 protein is CASRRRGSNTEAFF. CDR3 in DNA: TGTGCCAGCAGACGCAGGGGCAGCAACACTGAAGCTTTCTTT.

The chain recombines TRBV11-3 with TRBJ2-3; no clear D. Looked up from germline, CDR1 is SGHNT and CDR2 is YENEEA. The CDR3 is made up of 12 amino acids. The V end was cut by 2 bases, the J end by 6 bases, with 6 bases between. CDR3 residues: CASSLPPDTQYF. In DNA form, the CDR3 reads TGTGCCAGCAGCTTACCCCCCGATACGCAGTATTTT.

The chain couples TRBV19 to TRBJ1-5, with TRBD1 identical over 10 bases. With 8 bases clipped from V and 6 bases from J, the junction kept 7 bases outside the gene matches. The CDR3 is 14 residues long. Germline loops: CDR1 LNHDA, CDR2 SQIVND (reference sequence). The DNA for the CDR3 is TGTGCCAGTGATAGGGACAGGGGACCTCAGCCCCAGCATTTT. The encoded protein is CASDRDRGPQPQHF.

This chain links TRBV6-5 with TRBJ1-5, with TRBD1 matching 7 bases. The CDR3 covers 14 residues. V shed 6 bases, J shed 7 bases, and the junction held 9 bases outside the gene matches. From germline, CDR1 is MNHEY and CDR2 SVGAGI. The CDR3 loop reads CASSQGGGGQPQHF. The DNA of the CDR3 is TGTGCCAGCAGCCAGGGGGGGGGCGGGCAGCCCCAGCATTTT.

The V and J genes are TRBV9 and TRBJ1-4; the D gene is possibly TRBD1 (5 bases). Looked up from germline, CDR1 is SGDLS and CDR2 is YYNGEE. V shed 4 bases and J shed 2 bases, with 15 bases lying between them. This CDR3 is built from 16 residues. This chain's CDR3 is CASSTRGVGTNEKLFF. In DNA form, the CDR3 reads TGTGCCAGCAGCACCCGGGGGGTTGGTACTAATGAAAAACTGTTTTTT.

The CDR3 spells CASTREYQETQYF. The CDR3, as DNA: TGTGCCAGTACCAGGGAGTACCAAGAGACCCAGTACTTC. J is TRBJ2-5 and V is TRBV2, with D possibly being TRBD1 or TRBD2 (5 bases each). CDR3 length: 13 amino acids. In germline, CDR1 is SNHLY, CDR2 FYNNEI. Trimming stripped 9 bases from V and 0 bases from J, with 11 bases between.

The CDR3, as DNA: TGTGCCAGCAGCTTAGTAGGCCGTGCCTACGAGCAGTACTTC. Its translation is CASSLVGRAYEQYF. The gene calls are TRBV7-2 and TRBJ2-7, with D hard to call. Germline V gives CDR1 SGHTA, CDR2 FQGNSA. Between the trimmed V and J ends, which lost 1 base and 2 bases, there was a span of 9 bases. The CDR3 spans 14 residues.

V is TRBV7-2 and J is TRBJ2-5; 9 bases fit TRBD2. CDR1 and CDR2 from the germline V gene are SGHTA and FQGNSA. V shed 0 bases and J 5 bases; nucleotides not matched to a gene: 10. This CDR3 has 17 amino acids. The DNA for the CDR3 is TGTGCCAGCAGCTTAGCGAGTACGGCGGGAGGGGGGGAGACCCAGTACTTC. Translating it yields CASSLASTAGGGETQYF.

The gene calls are TRBV5-4 and TRBJ2-2, with D possibly being TRBD2 (7 bases). In germline, CDR1 is SGHNT, CDR2 YYREEE (reference sequence). Trimming cost V 4 bases and J 5 bases, with 18 bases left between them. This CDR3 is 16 amino acids long. This chain's CDR3 is CASSRPGEGGTGELFF. CDR3 coding DNA: TGTGCCAGCAGCCGCCCAGGGGAGGGCGGGACCGGGGAGCTGTTTTTT.

The rearrangement joins TRBV15 to TRBJ1-2; possibly TRBD1 for D (5 bases). This CDR3 region has 15 residues. Deletions cut 1 base from V and 2 bases from J, with 11 bases between. Germline-derived CDR1 and CDR2 are LNHNV and YYDKDF (reference sequence). CDR3 DNA: TGTGCCACCAGCAGAGTGCAGGGACTAAACTATGGCTACACCTTC. It is translated as CATSRVQGLNYGYTF.

The gene calls are TRBV4-3 and TRBJ2-4, with 9 bases fitting TRBD1. The CDR3 covers 15 residues. Germline V lookup: CDR1 LGHNA, CDR2 YSLEER. Germline trimming cut 4 bases from V and 3 bases from J; bases unmatched to any gene: 4. The CDR3 region is CASSPRTGVKNIQYF. DNA for the CDR3: TGCGCCAGCAGCCCCCGGACAGGGGTCAAAAACATTCAGTACTTC.

The J gene is TRBJ1-2, the V gene TRBV10-3, with no clear D. Germline assignment: CDR1 ENHRY and CDR2 SYGVKD. This CDR3 contains 16 residues. V lost 0 bases, J lost 1 base, and 12 bases lay in between. CDR3 nucleotides: TGTGCCATCAGTGAGTCACAGAGCAGAAGTAACTATGGCTACACCTTC. Its protein product is CAISESQSRSNYGYTF.

The chain employs TRBV7-2 and TRBJ1-1, with D uncertain. The CDR3 covers 15 residues. The V gene's germline CDR1 is SGHTA and CDR2 FQGNSA. The germline V and J ends were trimmed by 1 base and 5 bases, with 14 bases remaining between them. The CDR3 nucleotides read TGTGCCAGCAGCTTAGAACAGCTAATGTGGACTGAAGCTTTCTTT. Its protein is CASSLEQLMWTEAFF.

The count of this clone is one. The genes are TRBV9 and TRBJ2-4; D uncertain. The CDR3 spans 14 residues. Germline lookup yields CDR1 SGDLS and CDR2 YYNGEE. The V end lost 2 bases, the J end lost 6 bases, and 12 bases lay between the germline ends. This CDR3 reads CASSVGVSLNIQYF. In nucleotides, the CDR3 is TGTGCCAGCAGCGTTGGGGTCTCCCTAAACATTCAGTACTTC.

The CDR3 region has the DNA TGCAGCGTTGCTGGACTAGCGGGGGGAGATACGCAGTATTTT. Amino acids: CSVAGLAGGDTQYF. The chain has TRBV29-1 and TRBJ2-3; 14 bases are shared with TRBD2. Germline-derived CDR1 and CDR2 are SQVTM and ANQGSEA. The V segment lost 4 bases and the J segment 5 bases; nucleotides outside the gene matches: 2. The CDR3 consists of 14 residues.

The chain carries TRBV5-8 and TRBJ1-5; 8 bases align to TRBD1. The J segment lost 4 bases and the V segment lost 5 bases, leaving 8 bases of the junction unmatched. This CDR3 region has 15 residues. The germline V gene has CDR1 SGHTS and CDR2 YDEGEE. Written as DNA, the CDR3 is TGTGCCAGCAGATCTGCAGGGGGCTTTAATCAGCCCCAGCATTTT. It yields the protein CASRSAGGFNQPQHF.

This clone was picked up a small number of times. V and J are TRBV10-3 and TRBJ1-2; tentatively, D is TRBD1 (6 bases). The CDR3 totals 12 residues. Deletions cut 4 bases from V and 8 bases from J, with 11 bases between. CDR1 and CDR2 from the germline V gene are ENHRY and SYGVKD. The DNA for the CDR3 is TGTGCCATCAGTGGTCCCCAGGGGGGCTACACCTTC. Translating gives CAISGPQGGYTF.

About this clone itself: This specimen includes other DNA sequences encoding the same CDR3. V is TRBV21-1 and J is TRBJ2-7; TRBD1 was called by the table and not checked on the DNA. TRBV21-1 is a pseudogene locus. This CDR3 region has 17 residues. The CDR3 sequence is CASSIPVWTGVEKEQYF. The CDR3 DNA reads TGCGCCAGCAGCATCCCTGTCTGGACAGGGGTTGAGAAAGAGCAGTACTTC.

The chain couples TRBV15 to TRBJ2-5; tentatively, D is TRBD2 (5 bases). Trimming stripped 11 bases from V and 3 bases from J, with 13 bases between. CDR1 LNHNV and CDR2 YYDKDF come from the germline V gene (reference sequence). This CDR3 has 12 amino acids. CDR3 in amino acids: CASGVRKETQYF. The CDR3 DNA is TGTGCCTCCGGGGTTAGGAAAGAGACCCAGTACTTC.

The genes are TRBV6-1 and TRBJ2-3; 7 positions match TRBD1. Germline-derived CDR1 and CDR2 are MNHNS and SASEGT. V shed 2 bases and J 4 bases; nucleotides not matched to a gene: 6. CDR3 length: 15 residues. The CDR3: CASSEIRGLSDTQYF. In DNA, the CDR3 is TGTGCCAGCAGTGAAATAAGGGGGCTTTCAGATACGCAGTATTTT.